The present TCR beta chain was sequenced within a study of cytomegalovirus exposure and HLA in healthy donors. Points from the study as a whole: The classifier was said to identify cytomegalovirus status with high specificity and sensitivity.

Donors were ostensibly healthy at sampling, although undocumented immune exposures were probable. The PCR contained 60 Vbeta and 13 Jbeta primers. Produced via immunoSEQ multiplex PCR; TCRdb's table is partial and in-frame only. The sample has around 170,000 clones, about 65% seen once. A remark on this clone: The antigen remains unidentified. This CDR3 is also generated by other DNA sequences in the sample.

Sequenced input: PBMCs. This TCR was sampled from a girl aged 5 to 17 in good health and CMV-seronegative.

Here the CDR3 DNA reads TGTGCCAGCAGCCCCACAGGAGGCAATCAGCCCCAGCATTTT. Protein: CASSPTGGNQPQHF. This chain connects TRBV6-5 to TRBJ1-5; D is possibly TRBD1 (5 bases). Germline V gives CDR1 MNHEY, CDR2 SVGAGI. The CDR3 contains 14 residues. V gave up 6 bases and J gave up 2 bases, with 11 bases separating them.